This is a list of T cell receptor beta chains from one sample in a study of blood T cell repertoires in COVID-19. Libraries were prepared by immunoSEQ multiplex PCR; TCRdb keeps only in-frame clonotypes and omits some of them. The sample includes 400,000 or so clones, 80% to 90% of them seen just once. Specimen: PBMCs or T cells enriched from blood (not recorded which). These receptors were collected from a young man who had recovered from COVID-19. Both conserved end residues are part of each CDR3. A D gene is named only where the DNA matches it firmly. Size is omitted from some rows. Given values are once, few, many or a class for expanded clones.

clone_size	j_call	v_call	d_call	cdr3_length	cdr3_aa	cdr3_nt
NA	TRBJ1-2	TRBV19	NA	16	CASSIVGRSSTSGYTF	TGTGCCAGTAGTATAGTTGGCAGGTCGTCTACTAGTGGCTACACCTTC
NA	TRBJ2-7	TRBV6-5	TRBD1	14	CASSWTGVSYEQYF	TGTGCCAGCAGTTGGACAGGGGTCTCCTACGAGCAGTACTTC
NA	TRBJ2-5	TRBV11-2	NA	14	CASSSLRSPRTQYF	TGTGCCAGCAGCTCCCTACGGTCCCCTCGGACCCAGTACTTC
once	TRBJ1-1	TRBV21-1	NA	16	CASTTGHGALNTEAFF	TGTGCCAGCACTACCGGACATGGGGCATTGAACACTGAAGCTTTCTTT
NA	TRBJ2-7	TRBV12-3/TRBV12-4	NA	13	CASRAQGTVEQYF	TGTGCCAGCAGAGCACAGGGTACGGTCGAGCAGTACTTC
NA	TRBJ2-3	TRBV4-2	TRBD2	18	CASSQTSLAGDLPDAQYF	TGTGCCAGCAGCCAGACCTCTCTAGCGGGAGACCTACCGGACGCGCAGTATTTT
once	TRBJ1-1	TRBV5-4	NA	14	CASSLVASEAEAFF	TGTGCCAGCAGCTTGGTGGCCAGTGAAGCTGAAGCTTTCTTT
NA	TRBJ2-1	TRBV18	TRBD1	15	CASSRTGGTYNEQFF	TGTGCCAGCTCCCGCACAGGGGGAACCTACAATGAGCAGTTCTTC
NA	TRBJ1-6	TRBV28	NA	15	CASSIQGSYNSPLHF	TGTGCCAGCAGTATCCAGGGTTCCTATAATTCACCCCTCCACTTT
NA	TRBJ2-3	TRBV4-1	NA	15	CASSSASSVFDTQYF	TGCGCCAGCAGCTCCGCGTCCAGCGTATTCGATACGCAGTATTTT
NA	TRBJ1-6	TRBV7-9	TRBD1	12	CASSAAGGPFHF	TGTGCCAGCAGCGCCGCAGGGGGACCCTTCCACTTT
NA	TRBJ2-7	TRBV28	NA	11	CAGGRGYEQYF	TGTGCAGGGGGGAGGGGCTACGAGCAGTACTTC
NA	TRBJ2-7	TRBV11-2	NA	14	CASSAGTWVSEQYF	TGTGCCAGCAGCGCCGGGACATGGGTGAGCGAGCAGTACTTC
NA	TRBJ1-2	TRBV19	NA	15	CASSIDQGHLNGYTF	TGTGCCAGTAGTATAGATCAGGGGCATCTTAATGGCTACACCTTC
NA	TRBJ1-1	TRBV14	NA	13	CASSQGRYTEAFF	TGTGCCAGCAGCCAAGGGAGGTACACTGAAGCTTTCTTT
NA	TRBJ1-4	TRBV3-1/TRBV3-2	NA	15	CASSQKSGKGEKLFF	TGTGCCAGCAGCCAAAAGTCAGGGAAGGGGGAAAAACTGTTTTTT
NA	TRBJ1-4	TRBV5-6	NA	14	CASSLLRGDEKLFF	TGTGCCAGCAGCTTGCTACGGGGAGACGAAAAACTGTTTTTT
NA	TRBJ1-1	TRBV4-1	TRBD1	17	CASSPMDRLDMNTEAFF	TGCGCCAGCAGCCCCATGGACAGGTTGGACATGAACACTGAAGCTTTCTTT
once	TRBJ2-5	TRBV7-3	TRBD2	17	CASSPGLAGPRGETQYF	TGTGCCAGCAGCCCCGGACTAGCGGGACCCAGGGGGGAGACCCAGTACTTC
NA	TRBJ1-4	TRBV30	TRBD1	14	CAWSVQGGGEKLFF	TGTGCCTGGAGTGTACAGGGGGGCGGTGAAAAACTGTTTTTT